This TCR beta chain originates from a study of OX40 agonist ivuxolimab in advanced cancers. Notes on the research overall: The costimulatory receptor OX40 (CD134) was targeted by ivuxolimab, a fully human IgG2 agonistic monoclonal antibody. Intravenous ivuxolimab was administered to patients every 2 weeks at six dose levels: 0.01, 0.1, 0.3, 1.5, 3 and 10 mg/kg. Partial responses occurred in three dose-escalation patients: two with cutaneous melanoma and one with hepatocellular carcinoma. Prior anti-PD-1, anti-PD-L1 or anti-CTLA-4 therapy was permitted, and checkpoint inhibitors had been received by about two fifths of dose-escalation patients. In the dose-escalation cohort, around four fifths of patients were male, and the mean age was approximately 55 years, with a range of 23 to 79. The point of sequencing TCRbeta in the periphery was to test whether ivuxolimab changed TCR sequence diversity and drove clonal T-cell expansion. Of the roughly 50 dose-escalation patients, hepatocellular carcinoma was present in around 20, melanoma in roughly 15, renal cell carcinoma in 9 and head and neck cancer in 9. The paper covers the monotherapy dose-escalation part of the phase I ivuxolimab trial, which included N of about 50 patients.

The trial excluded patients who had a history of autoimmune disease or were on systemic immunosuppression. Peripheral blood for TCR sequencing was collected from all dose cohorts at baseline, on cycle 4 day 1, and on cycle 7 day 1. The samples were taken from a phase I, first-in-human, multicenter, open-label dose-escalation trial of ivuxolimab. Adults with locally advanced or metastatic melanoma, renal cell, hepatocellular, or head and neck squamous cell carcinoma were enrolled in the trial. CD4+ and CD8+ T cells were sorted separately from peripheral blood before TCR sequencing. Study-wide findings and limitations: Partial responders in the 0.1-3.0 mg/kg groups had among the lowest normalized peripheral clonal expansion, especially among CD8+ T cells. After ivuxolimab, CD8+ T cells had more expanded clones than CD4+ T cells on average. Antigen specificity was not determined for the clonally expanded peripheral T cells. Low levels of normalized T-cell clonal expansion were also shown by some nonresponding patients. At doses of 0.1 to 3.0 mg/kg, clonal expansion of both CD4+ and CD8+ blood T cells was observed from baseline to week 6.

For sequencing of the TCRbeta CDR3 region, genomic DNA was extracted from the sorted cells. TCRbeta CDR3 regions were sequenced using the immunoSEQ Assay. Held by TCRdb, this immuneACCESS table contains in-frame sequences only and omits some clones. Under half of the omission traces to an unresolved V gene where checked; the cause of the rest is unknown. In all, the sample holds 65,000 to 85,000 clones, and roughly 90% of those were seen once. The ten largest clonotypes hold about 9% of the sample. In this sample, this clone turned up once. This clone's antigen is unknown. No base quality values were provided; no much bigger clone lies one nucleotide off. Via the germline V gene, CDR1 is SQVTM and CDR2 ANQGSEA. Inclusive of the bounding cysteine and phenylalanine, the CDR3 is 13 residues long. Here the CDR3 DNA is all that survives: 39 bases in frame from base 1. V was cut back by 3 bases and J by 3 bases, leaving a gap of 9 bases between them.

This chain joins TRBV29-1 to TRBJ2-1, with the D gene too uncertain to name. Sequences were derived from CD4+ or CD8+ T cells sorted from blood, sampled in a trial of the OX40 agonist ivuxolimab. This clonotype was sampled from an adult with an advanced solid tumor such as melanoma, head and neck, liver or kidney cancer. The nucleotide sequence is TGCAGCGTTGACTGGGCCGGCTACAATGAGCAGTTCTTC. This is translated as CSVDWAGYNEQFF.